This TCR beta chain is drawn from a study of post-analysis software for immune sequencing data. Study-wide points: Controls showed lower frequencies than patients for several TRBV segments, and TRBV5-6, TRBV5-1 and TRBV20-1 were among these.

Unique molecular identifiers were present in the TCR beta cDNA libraries. TCRdb recomputed calls from the PCR reads with MiXCR, one row per CDR3 protein. The data show approximately 570,000 distinct CDR3 sequences, roughly 40% seen once. This clonotype was counted only a few times. The antigen is undetermined. CDR1 and CDR2 from the germline V gene are SGHRS and YFSETQ. V gave up 4 bases and J gave up 5 bases, with 15 bases separating them. CDR3 size: 14 residues. This sequence originates from a girl aged 5 to 17 with multiple sclerosis. The sample taken for sequencing was blood. The V call is TRBV5-1, the J call TRBJ2-5; weak D call: TRBD2 (5 bases). CDR3 nucleotide sequence: TGCGCCAGCAGCATCACTAGTGTACAGGAGACCCAGTACTTC. It yields the protein CASSITSVQETQYF.